The 15 T cell receptor beta chains below all came from one sample that was sequenced in a study of control samples from healthy donors and cancer patients. Profiling relied on immunoSEQ multiplex PCR, and the TCRdb table lists in-frame clones only, not all of them. The sample yields about 98,000 clones, roughly four fifths seen once. Material for sequencing was blood. These receptor sequences come from a man in his sixties in good health.

CDR3 DNA sequence: TGTGCCAGCGCAACCGGACAGGGGCTCGAGCAGTACTTC. It codes for CASATGQGLEQYF. The V gene is TRBV2, the J gene TRBJ2-7; 9 nucleotides align to TRBD1. V lost 8 bases to trimming and J lost 6 bases; unmatched junction nucleotides: 8. The CDR3 loop spans 13 amino acids. Germline CDR1 SNHLY, CDR2 FYNNEI.

The CDR3 DNA reads TGTGCCAGCAGGGACAATGGACCGCCGAACACTGAAGCTTTCTTT. Its protein is CASRDNGPPNTEAFF. The V gene is TRBV6-5, the J gene TRBJ1-1; D might be TRBD1 (5 bases). The ends were cut back, 6 bases at V and 1 base at J, with 15 bases in the middle. Germline CDR1 MNHEY, CDR2 SVGAGI. The CDR3 loop spans 15 amino acids.

The chain uses TRBV7-9 and TRBJ1-2; no clear D. The germline gives CDR1 SEHNR, CDR2 FQNEAQ (reference sequence). CDR3 length: 11 amino acids. Trimming took off 4 bases at V and 7 bases at J, with 7 bases between the two ends. The CDR3 sequence is CASSYSGGYTF. The CDR3 DNA follows: TGTGCCAGCAGCTATAGTGGTGGCTACACCTTC.

This chain links TRBV5-1 with TRBJ1-4, with a weak D call TRBD1 (5 bases). The CDR3 contains 14 residues. Germline loops: CDR1 SGHRS, CDR2 YFSETQ. V was pared by 4 bases and J by 3 bases, with 10 bases between. The CDR3: CASSPGGSNEKLFF. CDR3 nucleotide sequence: TGCGCCAGCAGCCCCGGGGGATCTAATGAAAAACTGTTTTTT.

V usage is TRBV27 and J usage is TRBJ2-1; D gene unclear. The CDR3 is 14 residues long. Per the germline V gene, CDR1 is MNHEY and CDR2 is SMNVEV (reference sequence). V shed 7 bases and J shed 3 bases, with 13 bases lying between them. CDR3 amino acids: CASNPRRDYNEQFF. The DNA of the CDR3 is TGTGCCAGCAATCCACGCCGCGACTACAATGAGCAGTTCTTC.

By proportion, this clone is medium-sized. The CDR3 protein is CASSESEGTGNTIYF. As DNA, the CDR3 is TGTGCCAGCAGTGAATCCGAGGGAACTGGAAACACCATATATTTT. The chain joins TRBV6-1 to TRBJ1-3; no clear D gene. Deletions cut 2 bases from V and 2 bases from J, with 10 bases between. The CDR3 length is 15 residues. The germline gives CDR1 MNHNS, CDR2 SASEGT.

The CDR3 spells CSAPVNYGYTF. The CDR3 DNA is TGCAGTGCCCCAGTTAACTATGGCTACACCTTC. The rearrangement uses TRBV20-1 and TRBJ1-2; D unclear. Deletions cut 6 bases from V and 1 base from J, with 6 bases between. CDR1 is DFQATT, CDR2 SNEGSKA, per germline (reference sequence). The CDR3 runs to 11 residues.

CDR3 coding DNA: TGTGCCAGCAGCTTGCGGACCGGAGAGGGAGAAAAACTGTTTTTT. Its translation is CASSLRTGEGEKLFF. The chain carries TRBV5-4 and TRBJ1-4, with D unclear. V lost 1 base and J lost 8, with 15 bases in between. CDR3 length equals 15 residues. The germline V gene encodes CDR1 SGHNT and CDR2 YYREEE (reference sequence). The entire variable domain, with the rest obtained from reference TRBV5-4 and TRBJ1-4, is as follows: ETGVTQSPTHLIKTRGQQVTLRCSSQSGHNTVSWYQQALGQGPQFIFQYYREEENGRGNFPPRFSGLQFPNYSSELNVNALELDDSALYLCASSLRTGEGEKLFFGSGTQLSVL.

The chain employs TRBV19 and TRBJ2-4; 9 bases are shared with TRBD1. The CDR3 runs to 17 residues. Germline CDR1 reads LNHDA; CDR2 reads SQIVND (reference sequence). V was clipped by 3 bases and J by 1 base; unmatched bases: 7. The chain's CDR3 is CASSITGQGMAKNIQYF. The DNA for the CDR3 is TGTGCCAGTAGTATCACGGGACAGGGTATGGCCAAAAACATTCAGTACTTC. The full variable domain, rest sourced from reference TRBV19 and TRBJ2-4, is DGGITQSPKYLFRKEGQNVTLSCEQNLNHDAMYWYRQDPGQGLRLIYYSQIVNDFQKGDIAEGYSVSREKKESFPLTVTSAQKNPTAFYLCASSITGQGMAKNIQYFGAGTRLSVL.

The chain recombines TRBV4-2 with TRBJ2-7; no reliable D call. Trimming shortened V by 4 bases and J by 2 bases, and 9 bases separated the two germline ends. The CDR3 is 13 amino acids. The germline V gene encodes CDR1 LGHNA and CDR2 YNFKEQ. DNA of the CDR3: TGTGCCAGCAGCCGGTCCAGGACCTACGAGCAGTACTTC. Protein sequence: CASSRSRTYEQYF.

The gene calls are TRBV3-1 (or the pseudogene TRBV3-2) and TRBJ2-5; the D gene is possibly TRBD2 (6 bases). Germline CDR1 is LGHDT and CDR2 is YNNKEL (reference sequence). The CDR3 covers 14 residues. Trimming took 6 bases from V and 2 from J, leaving 13 bases between them. CDR3 coding DNA: TGTGCCAGCAGAGATAGCGGATTACAAGAGACCCAGTACTTC. The encoded protein is CASRDSGLQETQYF.

The chain has TRBV11-3 and TRBJ2-3; TRBD2 is a possible D gene (6 bases). V was pared by 5 bases and J by 1 base, with 10 bases between. Germline V CDR1 and CDR2: SGHNT, YENEEA. This CDR3 comprises 14 residues. CDR3 in DNA: TGTGCCAGCAGCCCTGGGACTGGCACAGATACGCAGTATTTT. This translates into CASSPGTGTDTQYF.

V is TRBV5-5 and J is TRBJ2-6; 10 nucleotides align to TRBD1. In germline, CDR1 is SGHKS, CDR2 YYEKEE (reference sequence). CDR3 length equals 20 residues. V lost 4 bases and J lost 4; bases outside the gene matches: 17. In DNA, the CDR3 is TGTGCCAGCAGCCATGAGGGCTCGGACAGGGGGAAATCCGGGGCCAACGTCCTGACTTTC. Encoded protein: CASSHEGSDRGKSGANVLTF.

About this clone: This same CDR3 is encoded by further DNA sequences in the sample. The gene calls are TRBV5-1 and TRBJ2-7; no definite D call. The CDR3 runs 13 residues. The V end lost 0 bases, the J end lost 0 bases, and 4 bases lay between the germline ends. In germline, CDR1 is SGHRS, CDR2 YFSETQ. The CDR3, as DNA: TGCGCCAGCAGCTTGGGTAGCTCCTACGAGCAGTACTTC. Encoded protein: CASSLGSSYEQYF.

The CDR3 region has the DNA TGTGCCAGCAGTGAAGTGGCAGGGGGATGGGAGACCCAGTACTTC. This codes for CASSEVAGGWETQYF. The chain joins TRBV6-1 to TRBJ2-5, with 7 bases lining up with TRBD1. V was pared by 1 base and J by 5 bases, with 7 bases of the junction left unmatched. The CDR3 is 15 residues long. CDR1 MNHNS and CDR2 SASEGT come from the germline V gene.